The T cell receptor beta chain described here comes from a study of post-analysis software for immune sequencing data. Study-level background: Both relapsing-remitting and secondary progressive multiple sclerosis featured among the disease courses, as did progressive-relapsing multiple sclerosis. Study-level findings and limits: With TRBV5-6, TRBV5-1 and TRBV20-1 included, about 5 TRBV segments were more frequent in patients than in controls. Multiple sclerosis patients showed significantly lower normalized Chao1 diversity than controls did. F measure showed strong co-clustering of same-batch samples.

This clonotype was counted between two and nine times. Its antigen is undetermined. Carried by the TCR beta cDNA libraries were unique molecular identifiers. About 500,000 cDNA molecules were obtained per 1 to 10 million input T cells. TCRdb re-analysed the PCR reads in MiXCR, keeping a single row per CDR3 protein. The sample shows some 700,000 distinct CDR3 sequences, more than 50% of them seen only once. Unmatched junction bases numbered 4, after V lost 4 bases and J lost 2 bases. This CDR3 region has 14 residues. The germline V gene encodes CDR1 SGHRS and CDR2 YFSETQ. This sequence joins TRBV5-1 and TRBJ2-3; 7 positions agree with TRBD1. The clonotype was recovered from a girl aged 2-15 years with multiple sclerosis. Sequenced sample: blood. This CDR3 is CASSPGTVTDTQYF. CDR3 coding DNA: TGCGCCAGCAGCCCCGGGACAGTCACAGATACGCAGTATTTT.